This TCR beta chain appears in the sequencing data of a study of OX40 agonist ivuxolimab in advanced cancers. Across the study: Patient treatment consisted of intravenous ivuxolimab administration every 2 weeks at 0.01 to 10 mg/kg. Treatment received earlier with anti-PD-1, anti-PD-L1 or anti-CTLA-4 agents was allowed, and over 35% had some. Three patients, one with hepatocellular carcinoma and two with cutaneous melanoma, achieved partial responses. Findings and caveats of the study: Clones of CD4+ and CD8+ blood T cells grew by week 6 at doses of 0.1 to 3.0 mg/kg.

The assay was immunoSEQ multiplex PCR, and TCRdb's table has in-frame clones only and misses some. This sample yields about 21,000 clones, of which roughly 80% are seen a single time; roughly 31% belongs to the top ten. V lost 5 bases and J 2 bases, leaving 13 bases between the germline ends. The CDR3 extends over 14 amino acids. Looked up from germline, CDR1 is GTSNPN and CDR2 is SVGIG (reference sequence). This clone was seen once. Its antigen is currently unknown. The sequence was collected from an adult with an advanced solid tumor such as melanoma, head and neck, liver or kidney cancer. V and J are TRBV30 and TRBJ1-5, with a tentative D call TRBD1 (6 bases). This material consisted of CD4+ or CD8+ T cells sorted from blood, taken in a trial of the OX40 agonist ivuxolimab. The CDR3 reads CAWSQGTGNQPQHF. As DNA, the CDR3 is TGTGCCTGGTCCCAGGGGACGGGCAATCAGCCCCAGCATTTT. Together with reference TRBV30 and TRBJ1-5, the CDR3 gives the full variable domain: SQTIHQWPATLVQPVGSPLSLECTVEGTSNPNLYWYRQAAGRGLQLLFYSVGIGQISSEVPQNLSASRPQDRQFILSSKKLLLSDSGFYLCAWSQGTGNQPQHFGDGTRLSIL.